Reported below is one TCR beta chain. What it recognizes is unknown. The sample comes from a study of cytomegalovirus exposure and HLA in healthy donors. General study findings and limits: Previously analyzed data showed that most TCR beta V segments were productive at a frequency of about 87% or about 30%.

The CDR3 contains 13 residues. The germline CDR1 and CDR2 sequences are SEHNR and FQNEAQ (reference sequence). The germline V and J ends were trimmed by 1 base and 10 bases, with 11 bases remaining between them. PCR employed 60 Vbeta and 13 Jbeta primers. Sequencing used immunoSEQ multiplex PCR; TCRdb keeps in-frame clones, though not all of them. The table includes fewer than 150,000 clones, 70% detected once. The clonotype originates from a woman in her thirties in good health and CMV-seronegative. The rearrangement uses TRBV7-9 and TRBJ2-1, with D perhaps TRBD1 (6 bases). The sequenced sample was PBMCs. CDR3 loop: CASSLGTGTEQFF. The CDR3 DNA reads as TGTGCCAGCAGCTTAGGTACCGGGACAGAGCAGTTCTTC.